A single sample is the source of the 13 T cell receptor beta chains below, sequenced in a study of T cells in Graves' hyperthyroidism and ophthalmopathy. Amplification yielded TCR beta CDR3 regions, with RNA transcripts as the source. Carried out on the TCR CDR3, a first-round RT-PCR used the HTBI primer set. TCRdb called the multiplex PCR reads again in MiXCR, with one record for every CDR3 protein. Here the sample spans 300,000 to 350,000 distinct CDR3 sequences, about 20% being singletons. Sequencing used blood. These receptors all stem from a woman aged 45-65 years with Graves' hyperthyroidism.

This clonotype showed up many times. V usage is TRBV12-3 or TRBV12-4 and J usage is TRBJ2-3, with a possible D match to TRBD1 (7 bases). The length of the CDR3 is 14 residues. V lost 6 bases and J lost 2, with 12 bases in between. CDR3 residues: CASRGGQNTDTQYF. The CDR3 coding sequence is TGTGCCAGCAGGGGGGGACAGAACACAGATACGCAGTATTTT.

This clonotype was observed a few times. The chain is built from TRBV2 and TRBJ2-5, with unresolved D. This CDR3 is 10 amino acids long. Trimming cost V 8 bases and J 5 bases, with 6 bases left between them. Germline loops: CDR1 SNHLY, CDR2 FYNNEI. CDR3 sequence reads: CASCVETQYF. CDR3 bases: TGTGCCAGCTGCGTGGAGACCCAGTACTTC.

This clonotype was counted ten times or more. J is TRBJ2-3 and V is TRBV20-1, with D maybe TRBD1 (6 bases). The CDR3 covers 15 residues. V was cut by 6 bases and J by 4 bases, with 20 bases left in between. Germline V gene lookup returns CDR1 DFQATT and CDR2 SNEGSKA (reference sequence). CDR3 DNA: TGCAGTGCCCCCCTCGCACAGGGTGGTGCAGATACGCAGTATTTT. This gives the protein CSAPLAQGGADTQYF.

This chain joins TRBV9 and TRBJ2-3, with 9 bases aligning to TRBD2. CDR1 is SGDLS and CDR2 is YYNGEE in the germline V gene. This CDR3 comprises 19 residues. Trimming took 4 bases from V and 0 from J; bases not matched to a gene: 15. In nucleotides, the CDR3 is TGTGCCAGCAGCCTCGGTGGTGGGCGGGAGGGAACTAGCACAGATACGCAGTATTTT. It yields the protein CASSLGGGREGTSTDTQYF.

The chain recombines TRBV30 with TRBJ1-5; D not certain. V lost 0 bases, J lost 3 bases, and 3 bases lay in between. The CDR3 spans 12 residues. The germline V gene has CDR1 GTSNPN and CDR2 SVGIG (reference sequence). CDR3 region: CAWSVFNQPQHF. The CDR3 nucleotides are TGTGCCTGGAGTGTGTTCAATCAGCCCCAGCATTTT.

In this sample, this clonotype turned up many times. The V gene is TRBV7-2, the J gene TRBJ2-7; 12 bases line up with TRBD2. V lost 5 bases to trimming and J lost 4 bases; unmatched junction nucleotides: 12. The CDR3 loop spans 17 amino acids. Germline V gives CDR1 SGHTA, CDR2 FQGNSA. The CDR3 sequence is CASSRRLAGVVSYEQYF. The CDR3 nucleotides read TGTGCCAGCAGCCGTCGACTAGCGGGAGTCGTTTCGTACGAGCAGTACTTC.

There are a few counts of this clonotype. The V gene is TRBV12-3 or TRBV12-4, the J gene TRBJ2-7; 11 bases agree with TRBD2. The CDR3 contains 15 residues. J gave up 4 bases and V 6 bases, and 8 bases lay outside the gene matches. In DNA form, the CDR3 reads TGTGCCAGCAGCGCGAGCACTAGCGGGAGTTACGAGCAGTACTTC. Protein product: CASSASTSGSYEQYF.

The chain links TRBV6-1 to TRBJ2-2, with TRBD2 matching 15 bases. Per the germline V gene, CDR1 is MNHNS and CDR2 is SASEGT. The CDR3 is 19 residues long. V gave up 2 bases and J gave up 4 bases; unmatched junction bases: 8. CDR3 protein: CASSEYGLAGGPGTGELFF. CDR3 nucleotide sequence: TGTGCCAGCAGTGAATACGGACTAGCGGGAGGGCCCGGCACCGGGGAGCTGTTTTTT.

There are a few counts of this clonotype. The V gene is TRBV9, the J gene TRBJ2-5; 10 bases agree with TRBD2. The ends lost 0 bases at V and 5 bases at J; junction bases unmatched: 10. This CDR3 spans 17 amino acids. Germline V gene data show CDR1 as SGDLS and CDR2 as YYNGEE. CDR3 protein: CASSVEDSGGWGETQYF. The CDR3 coding sequence is TGTGCCAGCAGCGTAGAGGATAGCGGGGGGTGGGGGGAGACCCAGTACTTC. Full variable domain (remainder filled in from reference TRBV9 and TRBJ2-5): DSGVTQTPKHLITATGQRVTLRCSPRSGDLSVYWYQQSLDQGLQFLIQYYNGEERAKGNILERFSAQQFPDLHSELNLSSLELGDSALYFCASSVEDSGGWGETQYFGPGTRLLVL.

This clonotype was seen many times. V usage is TRBV29-1 and J usage is TRBJ2-3; the D is unclear. The CDR3 sequence is 13 residues long. Trimming removed 4 bases from V and 0 bases from J, with 8 bases in between. Germline V gives CDR1 SQVTM, CDR2 ANQGSEA. This chain's CDR3 is CSVVGSSTDTQYF. The DNA of the CDR3 is TGCAGCGTTGTTGGTTCTAGCACAGATACGCAGTATTTT.

In its sample, this clonotype was seen a few times. The chain carries TRBV4-2 and TRBJ1-1; tentatively, D is TRBD1 (6 bases). V shed 5 bases and J shed 6 bases, with 22 bases lying between them. CDR1 and CDR2 (germline): LGHNA, YNFKEQ. The CDR3 is 16 amino acids. CDR3 nucleotides: TGTGCCAGCAGCAACATGGCCCGGGGGCTGAGCTCTGAAGCTTTCTTT. It is translated as CASSNMARGLSSEAFF.

The count of this clonotype is one. This may be a read error: a much more frequent sequence differs by one nucleotide. The chain has TRBV5-1 and TRBJ2-3; perhaps TRBD1 as D (5 bases). Trimming stripped 5 bases from V and 2 bases from J, with 12 bases between. The CDR3 runs 14 residues. Germline V gives CDR1 SGHRS, CDR2 YFSETQ. CDR3 in amino acids: CASRTETFTDTQYF. The CDR3 DNA reads TGCGCCAGCAGGACAGAGACTTTCACAGATACGCAGTATTTT.

There are many counts of this clonotype. The rearrangement uses TRBV2 and TRBJ2-5; 7 bases are a match to TRBD1. Germline V gene sequence: CDR1 SNHLY, CDR2 FYNNEI. CDR3 length: 15 amino acids. The V gene end was trimmed by 3 bases and the J gene end by 1 base; junction bases not matched to a gene: 5. The CDR3, as DNA: TGTGCCAGCAGTGAGCTACAGGGGATCCAAGAGACCCAGTACTTC. Residues: CASSELQGIQETQYF.